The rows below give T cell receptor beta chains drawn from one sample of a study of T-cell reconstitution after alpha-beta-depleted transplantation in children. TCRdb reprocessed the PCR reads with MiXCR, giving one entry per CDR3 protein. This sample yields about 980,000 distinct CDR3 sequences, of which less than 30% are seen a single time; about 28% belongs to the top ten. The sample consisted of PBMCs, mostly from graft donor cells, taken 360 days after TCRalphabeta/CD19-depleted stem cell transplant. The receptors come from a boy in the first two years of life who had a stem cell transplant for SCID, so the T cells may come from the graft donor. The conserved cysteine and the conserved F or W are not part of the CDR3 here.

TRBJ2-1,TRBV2,ASSDRAQQF
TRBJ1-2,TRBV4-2,ASSQDLSQGGGGYT
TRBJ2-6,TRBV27,ASSFYRSSGANVLT
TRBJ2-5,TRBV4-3,ASSQDGLAGGLGETQY
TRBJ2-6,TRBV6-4,ASSEQGALVGANVLT
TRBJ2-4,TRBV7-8,ASNQQGRKNIQY
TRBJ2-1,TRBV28,ASSWQLVHNEQF
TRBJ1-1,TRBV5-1,ASSLGPQVNTEAF
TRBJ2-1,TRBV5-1,ASSMTGTPQF
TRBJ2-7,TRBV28,ARLARLAGIYEQY
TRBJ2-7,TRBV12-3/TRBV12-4,ASSFDLRVQDRGGSYEQY
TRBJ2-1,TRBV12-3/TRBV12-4,ASSPPGISYNEQF
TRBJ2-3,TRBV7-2,ASSQGGGRSPDTQY
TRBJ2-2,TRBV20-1,SARTPSGGAGELF
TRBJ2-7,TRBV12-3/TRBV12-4,ASSTAGQGVLKGEQY
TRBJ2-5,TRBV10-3,AISEPGGQGVFQETQY
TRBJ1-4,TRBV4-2,ASSQVAWATNEKLF
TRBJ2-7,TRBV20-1,SATQGGTGGYEQY
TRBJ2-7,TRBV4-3,ASSHRGPGPEQY
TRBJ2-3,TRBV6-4,ASSVHHRGLAQY
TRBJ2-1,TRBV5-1,ASSLALGGGGEWNEQF
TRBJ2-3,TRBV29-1,SIRPSAGQNPFNRNTQY
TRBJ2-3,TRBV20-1,SAREGERTDTQY
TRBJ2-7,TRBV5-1,ASSLGGQSSSYEQY
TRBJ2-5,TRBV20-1,SARTLTETQY
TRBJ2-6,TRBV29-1,SVSSGANVLT
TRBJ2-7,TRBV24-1,ATSDPPGQGNIYEQY
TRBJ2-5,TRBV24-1,ATSDFGRNGETQY
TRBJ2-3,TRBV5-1,ASTGNDRVTDTQY
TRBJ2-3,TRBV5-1,ASSGQGGGRPDTQY
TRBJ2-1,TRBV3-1,ASSRTSGGIQNEQF
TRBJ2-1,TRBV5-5,ASSISGTNNEQF
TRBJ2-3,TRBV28,ASSSSRDTQY
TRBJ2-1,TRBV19,ASSIDKRKGPSDEQF
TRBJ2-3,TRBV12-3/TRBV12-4,ASSSGDRVTDTQY
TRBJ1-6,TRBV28,ATWGVALRGNSPLH
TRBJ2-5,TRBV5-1,ASSLEGAPQETQY
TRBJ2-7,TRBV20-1,SAYTGRVDEQY
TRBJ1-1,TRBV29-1,SVLVMPNTEAF
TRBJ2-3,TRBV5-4,ASSLDRLGTDTQY
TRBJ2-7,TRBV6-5,ASSYGAGTSGAHYEQY
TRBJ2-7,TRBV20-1,SATYGTASSYEQY
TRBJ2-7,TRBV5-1,ASSARTGGGEQY
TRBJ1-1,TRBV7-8,ASSFRGYTEAF
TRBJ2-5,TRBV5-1,ASSSPETQY
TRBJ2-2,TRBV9,ASNFQASPNTGELF
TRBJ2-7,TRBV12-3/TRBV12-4,ASSFSPGTSYEQY
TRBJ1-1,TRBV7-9,ASSQTFGQGKHTEAF
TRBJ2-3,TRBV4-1,ASSLRDNPTDTQY
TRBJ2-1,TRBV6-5,ASSYSAGALDLEQF
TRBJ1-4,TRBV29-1,SAYRGRNEKLF
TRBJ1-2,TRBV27,ASSLSGSWGYT
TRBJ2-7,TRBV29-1,SVRTLSSYEQY
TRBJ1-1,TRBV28,ASTLGGRWEAF
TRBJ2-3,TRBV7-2,ASSLGFGAEHTQY